The present entry profiles one T cell receptor beta chain with its context. The sample holds other DNA sequences that translate to the same CDR3. The data were taken from a study of blood T cell repertoires in COVID-19. As for the study in general: The study drew acute and convalescent COVID-19 samples from the United States, Italy and Spain.

The CDR3 is made up of 13 amino acids. Trimming pared 3 bases from V and 0 bases from J, leaving 4 bases between. The V gene's germline CDR1 is MDHEN and CDR2 SYDVKM. The data were produced by immunoSEQ multiplex PCR, yet TCRdb's version contains in-frame clones alone and is incomplete. The repertoire holds approximately 300,000 clones, with approximately 90% as singletons. The TCR sequence derives from a woman in her late teens or twenties who had recovered from COVID-19. Sequenced: PBMCs or T cells enriched from blood (not recorded which). The chain carries TRBV28 and TRBJ2-3; D is unresolved. The CDR3 DNA sequence: TGTGCCAGCAGTTTGCAGAGCACAGATACGCAGTATTTT. Its translation is CASSLQSTDTQYF.